This TCR beta chain emerged from a study of OX40 agonist ivuxolimab in advanced cancers. Turning to the study itself: Treatment of patients was with ivuxolimab, an agonistic anti-OX40 (CD134) antibody. The study, taken as a whole, reports: Normalized T-cell clonal expansion was also low in some nonresponders.

Details on this clone: Its specificity is unknown.

Trimming at V came to 2 bases and at J to 1 base, leaving 6 bases not matched to a gene. The CDR3 covers 17 residues. CDR1 is SNHLY, CDR2 FYNNEI, per germline. Using immunoSEQ multiplex PCR, the repertoire was profiled, and TCRdb retains in-frame clones only, with some absent. The repertoire includes 35,000 to 45,000 clones, around 90% of them detected once, and 12% to 15% sits in the top ten. Patients were ruled out by autoimmune disease history or systemic immunosuppression. This rearrangement joins TRBV2 to TRBJ2-1; TRBD2 matches 9 bases. The source of this sequence is an adult with an advanced solid tumor such as melanoma, head and neck, liver or kidney cancer. Sequenced material: CD4+ or CD8+ T cells sorted from blood, taken in a trial of the OX40 agonist ivuxolimab. As DNA, the CDR3 is TGTGCCAGCAGTGAACAGACTAGCGGTCTATCCTACAATGAGCAGTTCTTC. It encodes CASSEQTSGLSYNEQFF.